What follows describes a single T cell receptor beta chain. What it recognizes is unknown. The data belong to a study of cytomegalovirus exposure and HLA in healthy donors. Study-level results: Earlier analysis looked at TCR beta V segments, and most were productive about 87% or about 30% of the time.

Between the trimmed V and J ends, which lost 3 bases and 6 bases, there was a span of 11 bases. Germline CDR1 reads SGHAT; CDR2 reads FQNNGV. This CDR3 is built from 13 residues. Amplification used 60 Vbeta primers and 13 Jbeta primers. This table comes from immunoSEQ multiplex PCR, and its TCRdb copy is limited to in-frame clones, with some not included. Here the sample spans some 200,000 clones, 80% being singletons. Material: PBMCs. The receptor was derived from a middle-aged man in good health and CMV-seropositive. The chain is built from TRBV11-2 and TRBJ1-1; unclear D gene. The CDR3 reads CASSFDPGAEAFF. The CDR3 DNA follows: TGTGCCAGCAGCTTTGACCCCGGGGCTGAAGCTTTCTTT.